The 14 T cell receptor beta chains given below trace back to one sample, sequenced in a study of blood T cells in healthy people across ages. A second PCR, run for roughly 7 to 12 cycles, used a sample-barcoded 5' primer plus a J-beta primer mix. TCRdb redid the calling of the 5' RACE reads with MiXCR, one entry per CDR3 protein. The table has about 930,000 distinct CDR3 sequences, 25% to 30% seen once. These records were also assigned to another study, of T cells of mothers and their children.

Sequencing was carried out using blood. These receptors were collected from a woman aged 40 to 50 in good health.

The rearrangement links TRBV30 to TRBJ2-3, with D possibly matching TRBD2 (5 bases). V was pared by 3 bases and J by 6 bases, with 16 bases between. The CDR3 totals 14 residues. CDR1 is GTSNPN and CDR2 is SVGIG in the germline V gene (reference sequence). The CDR3 loop is CAWSGLNRWDTQYF. The CDR3 coding sequence is TGTGCCTGGAGCGGACTCAACCGGTGGGATACGCAGTATTTT.

The CDR3 DNA reads TGTGCCAGTCGGAAGACTAGCGGGGTCACAGATACGCAGTATTTT. Residues: CASRKTSGVTDTQYF. The V call is TRBV12-3 or TRBV12-4, the J call TRBJ2-3; TRBD2 matches at 11 bases. The J segment lost 2 bases and the V segment lost 9 bases, leaving 7 bases of the junction unmatched. The CDR3 is 15 residues long.

This clonotype was observed at least ten times. The chain has TRBV29-1 and TRBJ1-2; D call uncertain. Between the trimmed V and J ends, which lost 6 bases and 4 bases, there was a span of 21 bases. The CDR3 runs 15 residues. Germline assignment: CDR1 SQVTM and CDR2 ANQGSEA. CDR3 in amino acids: CSVPTMDQVAYGYTF. In nucleotides, the CDR3 is TGCAGCGTCCCCACTATGGACCAAGTGGCCTATGGCTACACCTTC. The full variable domain, rest sourced from reference TRBV29-1 and TRBJ1-2, is SAVISQKPSRDICQRGTSLTIQCQVDSQVTMMFWYRQQPGQSLTLIATANQGSEATYESGFVIDKFPISRPNLTFSTLTVSNMSPEDSSIYLCSVPTMDQVAYGYTFGSGTRLTVV.

Turning to this clonotype: One base away lies a much larger clone, so this may be a sequencing read error. The chain uses TRBV11-2 and TRBJ2-5; TRBD2 matches at 9 bases. The germline V gene encodes CDR1 SGHAT and CDR2 FQNNGV. The V and J ends lost 7 bases and 11 bases, in that order; junction bases with no gene match: 23. CDR3 length equals 17 residues. CDR3 nucleotides: TGTGCCAGCAACCCGCCTTCGAGCGGGGGGTCCTACAATGAGCAGTACTTC. It codes for CASNPPSSGGSYNEQYF. The entire variable domain, with the rest obtained from reference TRBV11-2 and TRBJ2-5, is as follows: EAGVAQSPRYKIIEKRQSVAFWCNPISGHATLYWYQQILGQGPKLLIQFQNNGVVDDSQLPKDRFSAERLKGVDSTLKIQPAKLEDSAVYLCASNPPSSGGSYNEQYFGPGTRLLVL.

This clonotype has more than one count but fewer than ten. This chain joins TRBV4-1 and TRBJ1-1, with D tentatively TRBD1 (5 bases). Germline CDR1 and CDR2: MGHRA and YSYEKL. Trimming stripped 2 bases from V and 6 bases from J, with 7 bases between. This CDR3 has 12 amino acids. The CDR3 here is CASSQQGAEAFF. The DNA for the CDR3 is TGCGCCAGCAGCCAACAGGGTGCTGAAGCTTTCTTT.

This clonotype was detected a few times. The rearrangement links TRBV7-2 to TRBJ1-6; D not resolved. The CDR3 is made up of 15 amino acids. Germline V gives CDR1 SGHTA, CDR2 FQGNSA. Trimming pared 5 bases from V and 8 bases from J, leaving 16 bases between. This chain's CDR3 is CASSPQAADHSPLHF. CDR3 in DNA: TGTGCCAGCAGCCCGCAAGCCGCGGATCATTCACCCCTCCACTTT.

At least ten counts were recorded for this clonotype. The chain has TRBV29-1 and TRBJ2-5; D unclear. V lost 3 bases and J lost 0, with 8 bases in between. The CDR3 sequence is 13 residues long. Per the germline V gene, CDR1 is SQVTM and CDR2 is ANQGSEA. CDR3 residues: CSVEGRYQETQYF. CDR3 nucleotides: TGCAGCGTTGAGGGCAGGTACCAAGAGACCCAGTACTTC. Combining the CDR3 with reference TRBV29-1 and TRBJ2-5 gives the whole variable domain SAVISQKPSRDICQRGTSLTIQCQVDSQVTMMFWYRQQPGQSLTLIATANQGSEATYESGFVIDKFPISRPNLTFSTLTVSNMSPEDSSIYLCSVEGRYQETQYFGPGTRLLVL.

This clonotype appeared a few times. The J gene is TRBJ1-1, the V gene TRBV7-2; 8 bases line up with TRBD1. The CDR3 length is 15 residues. CDR1 and CDR2 from the germline V gene are SGHTA and FQGNSA. Trimming cost V 5 bases and J 1 base; bases outside gene matches: 6. The CDR3 protein is CASSGGGTGNTEAFF. In nucleotides, the CDR3 is TGTGCCAGCAGCGGGGGCGGGACAGGGAACACTGAAGCTTTCTTT.

The table lists this clonotype with a few counts. The chain is built from TRBV27 and TRBJ1-4; possibly TRBD1 for D (5 bases). V was cut by 5 bases and J by 8 bases, with 18 bases left in between. CDR1 is MNHEY, CDR2 SMNVEV, per germline (reference sequence). This CDR3 region has 15 residues. CDR3 nucleotide sequence: TGTGCCAGCAGTCCCGCCCCAGGGTCTAGAGAAAAACTGTTTTTT. Translated, it gives CASSPAPGSREKLFF.

The chain couples TRBV9 to TRBJ1-6; D is perhaps TRBD1 (6 bases). CDR1 and CDR2 (germline): SGDLS, YYNGEE. This CDR3 has 12 amino acids. Trimming shortened V by 5 bases and J by 9 bases, and 9 bases separated the two germline ends. Here the CDR3 reads CASSGGGSPLHF. In DNA, the CDR3 is TGTGCCAGCAGTGGAGGGGGTTCACCCCTCCACTTT. The entire variable domain, with the rest obtained from reference TRBV9 and TRBJ1-6, is as follows: DSGVTQTPKHLITATGQRVTLRCSPRSGDLSVYWYQQSLDQGLQFLIQYYNGEERAKGNILERFSAQQFPDLHSELNLSSLELGDSALYFCASSGGGSPLHFGNGTRLTVT.

The sample holds a few counts of this clonotype. The chain couples TRBV9 to TRBJ2-2, with 7 bases fitting TRBD1. From germline, CDR1 is SGDLS and CDR2 YYNGEE. V gave up 1 base and J gave up 3 bases; unmatched junction bases: 0. This CDR3 comprises 14 residues. CDR3 DNA sequence: TGTGCCAGCAGCGTACAGGGGGACACCGGGGAGCTGTTTTTT. This encodes CASSVQGDTGELFF.

Notes on this clonotype: A much more abundant neighbour one base away suggests this may be a read error. The chain employs TRBV24-1 and TRBJ2-1, with 7 positions matching TRBD1. Per germline, CDR1 KGHDR and CDR2 SFDVKD. This CDR3 contains 13 residues. DNA for the CDR3: TGTGCCGCCAGTGATTCGGACAGGAATGAGCAGTTCTTC. It is translated as CAASDSDRNEQFF.

The table lists this clonotype with a few counts. The CDR3 nucleotides are TGTGCCAGCAGCCCCGATAGGATTCGGACAAAGAACACTGAAGCTTTCTTT. This gives the protein CASSPDRIRTKNTEAFF. The rearrangement joins TRBV7-9 to TRBJ1-1; TRBD1 might be the D (5 bases). CDR1 SEHNR and CDR2 FQNEAQ come from the germline V gene (reference sequence). The CDR3 totals 17 residues. V lost 5 bases to trimming and J lost 1 base, with 20 bases between them.

The CDR3 sequence is CASSFLTGGDNSPLHF. CDR3 DNA sequence: TGTGCCAGCAGCTTCCTCACAGGGGGCGATAATTCACCCCTCCACTTT. This chain uses TRBV11-2 with TRBJ1-6; TRBD1 matches at 9 bases. The CDR3 is 16 amino acids. With 3 bases clipped from V and 5 bases from J, the junction kept 5 bases outside the gene matches. Per the germline V gene, CDR1 is SGHAT and CDR2 is FQNNGV.